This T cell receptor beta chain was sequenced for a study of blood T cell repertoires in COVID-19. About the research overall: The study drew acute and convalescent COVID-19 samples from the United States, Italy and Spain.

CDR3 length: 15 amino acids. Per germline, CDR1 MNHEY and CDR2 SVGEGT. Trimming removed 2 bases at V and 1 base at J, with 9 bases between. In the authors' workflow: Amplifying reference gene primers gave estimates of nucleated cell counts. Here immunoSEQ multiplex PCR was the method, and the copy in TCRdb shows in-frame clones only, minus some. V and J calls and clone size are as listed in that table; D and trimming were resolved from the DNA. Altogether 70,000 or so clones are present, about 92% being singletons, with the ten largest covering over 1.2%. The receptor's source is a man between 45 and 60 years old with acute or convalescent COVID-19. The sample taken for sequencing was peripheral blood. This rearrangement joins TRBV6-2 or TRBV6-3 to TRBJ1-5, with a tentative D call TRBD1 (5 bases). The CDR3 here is CASSYGGLSNQPQHF. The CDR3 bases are TGTGCCAGCAGTTACGGGGGACTAAGCAATCAGCCCCAGCATTTT.